Reported below is one TCR beta chain. Its antigen remains unidentified. This specimen comes from a study of cytomegalovirus exposure and HLA in healthy donors. Generated by immunoSEQ multiplex PCR, the TCRdb table keeps only in-frame clones and is missing some. Here the sample spans tens of thousands of clones, roughly 95% being singletons. Points from the study as a whole: The study labeled approximately 150 TCR beta chains cytomegalovirus-associated. For most TCR sequences rarity was the rule, although some public TCRs occurred in many donors. A subsequent analysis found that TCR clusters from the first cohort also tended to co-occur in the 120 or so validation repertoires, with approximately 95% of cluster scores above 0. A classifier reportedly called cytomegalovirus status with high sensitivity and specificity.

CDR3 size: 17 residues. Germline-derived CDR1 and CDR2 are SGHDT and YYEEEE. The ends lost 2 bases at V and 5 bases at J; junction bases unmatched: 15. This TCR came from a woman aged 18 to 35 in good health and CMV-seropositive. The chain employs TRBV5-6 and TRBJ2-7; 8 positions match TRBD1. The sample comprised PBMCs. In nucleotides, the CDR3 is TGTGCCAGCAGCTTCGGGGGACAGGCTTTATCTATCCACGAGCAGTACTTC. Translating it yields CASSFGGQALSIHEQYF.